This T cell receptor beta chain stems from a study of identical twins. Study observations and caveats: Whereas memory repertoires showed no such difference, abundant cord blood beta clonotypes carried fewer insertions.

Germline V gene lookup returns CDR1 LGHNA and CDR2 YNFKEQ. This CDR3 is built from 12 residues. With 0 bases removed from V and 7 bases from J, the gap between germline ends came to 4 bases. Comments on this clonotype: What it recognizes is unknown.

TCRdb re-called the 5' RACE reads through MiXCR, storing one row per CDR3 protein. The repertoire holds more than 400,000 distinct CDR3 sequences, with roughly 15% as singletons. The same sample was also studied in work on yellow fever vaccine responses in identical twins.

The source of this sequence is a woman under 30 in good health. Sequences were obtained from CD4+ T cells sorted from blood. The rearrangement joins TRBV4-2 to TRBJ2-1; no firm D call. The CDR3 protein is CASSQDGNEQFF. The CDR3 DNA reads TGTGCCAGCAGCCAAGATGGAAATGAGCAGTTCTTC.